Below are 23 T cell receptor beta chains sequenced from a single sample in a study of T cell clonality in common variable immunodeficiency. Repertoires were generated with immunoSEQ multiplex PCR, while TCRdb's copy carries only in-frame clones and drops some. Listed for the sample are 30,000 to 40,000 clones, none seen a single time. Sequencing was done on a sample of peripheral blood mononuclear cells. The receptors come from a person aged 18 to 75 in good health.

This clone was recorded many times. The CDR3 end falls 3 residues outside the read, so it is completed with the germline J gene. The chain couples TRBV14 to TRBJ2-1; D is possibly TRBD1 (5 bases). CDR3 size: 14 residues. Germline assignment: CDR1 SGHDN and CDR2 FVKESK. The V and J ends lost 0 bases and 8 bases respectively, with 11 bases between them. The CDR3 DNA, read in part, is TGTGCCAGCAGCCAAGAATTTCAAGGGGATGAG. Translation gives CASSQEFQGDE. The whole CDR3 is CASSQEFQGDEQFF.

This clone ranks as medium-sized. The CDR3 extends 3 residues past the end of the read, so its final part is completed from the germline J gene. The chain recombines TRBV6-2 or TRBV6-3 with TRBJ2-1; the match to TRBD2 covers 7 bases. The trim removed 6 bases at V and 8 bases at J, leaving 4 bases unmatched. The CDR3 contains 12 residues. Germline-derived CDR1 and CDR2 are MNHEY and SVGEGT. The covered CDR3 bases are TGTGCCAGCAGCAGACTAGCATATGAG. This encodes CASSRLAYE. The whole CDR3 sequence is CASSRLAYEQFF.

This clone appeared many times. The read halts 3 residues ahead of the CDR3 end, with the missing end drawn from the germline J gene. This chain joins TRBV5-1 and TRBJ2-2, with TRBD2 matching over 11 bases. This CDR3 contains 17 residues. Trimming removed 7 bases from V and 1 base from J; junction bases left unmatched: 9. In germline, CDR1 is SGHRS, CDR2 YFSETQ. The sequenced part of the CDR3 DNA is TGCGCCAGCGGATTGGGACTAGCGGAGCAGAACACCGGGGAG. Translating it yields CASGLGLAEQNTGE. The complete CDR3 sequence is CASGLGLAEQNTGELFF.

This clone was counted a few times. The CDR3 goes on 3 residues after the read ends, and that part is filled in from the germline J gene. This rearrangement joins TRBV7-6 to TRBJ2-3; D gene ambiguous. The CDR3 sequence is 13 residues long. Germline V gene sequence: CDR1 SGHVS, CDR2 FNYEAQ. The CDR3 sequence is CASSLGRQETQYF. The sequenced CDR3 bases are TGTGCCAGCAGCTTAGGCCGACAAGAGACG.

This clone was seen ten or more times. CDR3 sequence reads: CASKLQGSTIYF. Partial CDR3 DNA: TGTGCCAGCAAACTACAGGGCTCAACG. The rearrangement uses TRBV19 and TRBJ1-3; TRBD1 is a possible D gene (6 bases). The DNA ends 3 residues before the CDR3 does, and the rest of the CDR3 is filled in from the germline J gene. The CDR3 contains 12 residues. Germline CDR1 and CDR2: LNHDA and SQIVND (reference sequence). Complete variable domain (other parts from reference TRBV19 and TRBJ1-3): DGGITQSPKYLFRKEGQNVTLSCEQNLNHDAMYWYRQDPGQGLRLIYYSQIVNDFQKGDIAEGYSVSREKKESFPLTVTSAQKNPTAFYLCASKLQGSTIYFGEGSWLTVV.

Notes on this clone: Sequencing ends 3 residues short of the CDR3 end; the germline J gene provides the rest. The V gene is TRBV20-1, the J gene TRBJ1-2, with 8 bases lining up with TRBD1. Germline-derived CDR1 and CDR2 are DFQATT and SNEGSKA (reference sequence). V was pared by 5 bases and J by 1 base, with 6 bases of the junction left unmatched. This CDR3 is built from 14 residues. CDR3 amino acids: CSAPRDRLNYGYTF. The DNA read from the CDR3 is TGCAGTGCTCCCCGGGACAGGCTTAACTATGGC.

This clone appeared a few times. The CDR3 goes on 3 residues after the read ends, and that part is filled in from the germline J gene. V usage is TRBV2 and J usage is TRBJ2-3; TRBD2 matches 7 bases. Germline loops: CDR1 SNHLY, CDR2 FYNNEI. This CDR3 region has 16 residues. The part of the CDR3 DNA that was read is TGTGCCAGCAGTGAAGCAGGGCTAGCGGATCAGGAGACG. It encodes CASSEAGLADQET. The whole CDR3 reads CASSEAGLADQETQYF.

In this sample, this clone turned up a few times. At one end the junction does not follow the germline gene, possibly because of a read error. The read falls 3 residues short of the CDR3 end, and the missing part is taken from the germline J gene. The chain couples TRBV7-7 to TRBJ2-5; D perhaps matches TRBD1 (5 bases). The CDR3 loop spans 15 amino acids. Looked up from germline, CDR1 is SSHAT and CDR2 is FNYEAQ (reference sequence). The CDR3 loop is CASSQNRQNQETQYF. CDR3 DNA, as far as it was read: TGTGCTAGCAGCCAAAACCGACAGAACCAAGAGACC. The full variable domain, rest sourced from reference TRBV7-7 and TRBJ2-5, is GAGVSQSPRYKVTKRGQDVTLRCDPISSHATLYWYQQALGQGPEFLTYFNYEAQPDKSGLPSDRFSAERPEGSISTLTIQRTEQRDSAMYRCASSQNRQNQETQYFGPGTRLLVL.

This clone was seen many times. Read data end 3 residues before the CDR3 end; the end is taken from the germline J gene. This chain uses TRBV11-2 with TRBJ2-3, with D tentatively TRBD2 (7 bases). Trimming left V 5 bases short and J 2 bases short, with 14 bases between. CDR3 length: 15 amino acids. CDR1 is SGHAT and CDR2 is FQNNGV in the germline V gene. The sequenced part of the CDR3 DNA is TGTGCCAGCAGCGGACAAGGGGGGGTCACAGATACG. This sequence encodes CASSGQGGVTDT. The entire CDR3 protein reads CASSGQGGVTDTQYF.

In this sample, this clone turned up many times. The CDR3 protein is CASSERQGVTNEQFF. The DNA read from the CDR3 is TGTGCCAGCAGTGAACGCCAGGGGGTAACCAATGAG. This chain joins TRBV6-1 and TRBJ2-1; TRBD1 matches 7 bases. The CDR3 is cut off 3 residues early in the read; its end comes from the germline J gene. Germline assignment: CDR1 MNHNS and CDR2 SASEGT. V gave up 2 bases and J gave up 6 bases; unmatched junction bases: 7. The CDR3 spans 15 residues.

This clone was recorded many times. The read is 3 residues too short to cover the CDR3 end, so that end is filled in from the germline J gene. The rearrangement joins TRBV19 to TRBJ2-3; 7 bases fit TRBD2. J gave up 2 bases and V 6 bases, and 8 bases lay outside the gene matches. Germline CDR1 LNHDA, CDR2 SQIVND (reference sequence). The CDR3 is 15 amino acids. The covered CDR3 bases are TGTGCCAGTAGCTTTCCGGGACTAACCACAGATACG. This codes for CASSFPGLTTDT. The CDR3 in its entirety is CASSFPGLTTDTQYF.

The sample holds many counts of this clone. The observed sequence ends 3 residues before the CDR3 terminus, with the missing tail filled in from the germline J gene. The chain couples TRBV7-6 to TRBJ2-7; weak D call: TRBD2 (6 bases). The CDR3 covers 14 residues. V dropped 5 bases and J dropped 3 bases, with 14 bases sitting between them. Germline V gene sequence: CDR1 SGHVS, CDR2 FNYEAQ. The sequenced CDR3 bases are TGTGCCAGCAGCCCGAGGGACTCCTACTACGAG. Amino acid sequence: CASSPRDSYYE. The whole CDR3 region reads CASSPRDSYYEQYF.

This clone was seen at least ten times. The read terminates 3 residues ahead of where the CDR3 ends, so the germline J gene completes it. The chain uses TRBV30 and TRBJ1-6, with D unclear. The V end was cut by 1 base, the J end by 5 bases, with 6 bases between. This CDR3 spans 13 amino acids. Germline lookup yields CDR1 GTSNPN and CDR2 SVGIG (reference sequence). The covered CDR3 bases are TGTGCCTGGAGTGAACAGAATAATTCACCC. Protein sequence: CAWSEQNNSP. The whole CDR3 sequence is CAWSEQNNSPLHF.

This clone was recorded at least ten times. CDR3 loop: CASSPEGGQGPYEQYF. CDR3 DNA (partial): TGTGCCAGCTCACCCGAAGGAGGACAGGGGCCCTACGAG. This chain joins TRBV18 and TRBJ2-7, with 9 positions matching TRBD1. The sequence runs out 3 residues before the end of the CDR3; the remainder is reconstructed from the germline J gene. With V trimmed by 3 bases and J by 2 bases, 8 bases remained unmatched. The CDR3 consists of 16 residues. In germline, CDR1 is KGHSH, CDR2 LQKENI.

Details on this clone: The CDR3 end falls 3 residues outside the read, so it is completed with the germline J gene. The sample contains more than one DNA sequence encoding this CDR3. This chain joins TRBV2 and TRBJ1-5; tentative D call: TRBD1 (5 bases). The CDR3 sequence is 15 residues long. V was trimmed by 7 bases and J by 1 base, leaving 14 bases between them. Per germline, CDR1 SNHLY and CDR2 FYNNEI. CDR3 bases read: TGTGCCAGCACCTCGGAAGGGGTGAGCAATCAGCCC. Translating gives CASTSEGVSNQP. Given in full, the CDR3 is CASTSEGVSNQPQHF. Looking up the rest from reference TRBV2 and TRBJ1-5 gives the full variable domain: EPEVTQTPSHQVTQMGQEVILRCVPISNHLYFYWYRQILGQKVEFLVSFYNNEISEKSEIFDDQFSVERPDGSNFTLKIRSTKLEDSAMYFCASTSEGVSNQPQHFGDGTRLSIL.

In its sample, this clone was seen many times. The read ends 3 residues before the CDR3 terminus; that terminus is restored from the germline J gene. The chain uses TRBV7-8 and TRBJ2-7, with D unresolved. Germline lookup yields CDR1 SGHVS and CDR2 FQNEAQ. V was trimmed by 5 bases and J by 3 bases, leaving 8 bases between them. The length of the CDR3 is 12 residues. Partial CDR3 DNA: TGTGCCAGCAGCCGTACTAACTACGAG. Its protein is CASSRTNYE. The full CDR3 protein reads CASSRTNYEQYF. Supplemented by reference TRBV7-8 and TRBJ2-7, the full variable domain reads GAGVSQSPRYKVAKRGQDVALRCDPISGHVSLFWYQQALGQGPEFLTYFQNEAQLDKSGLPSDRFFAERPEGSVSTLKIQRTQQEDSAVYLCASSRTNYEQYFGPGTRLTVT.

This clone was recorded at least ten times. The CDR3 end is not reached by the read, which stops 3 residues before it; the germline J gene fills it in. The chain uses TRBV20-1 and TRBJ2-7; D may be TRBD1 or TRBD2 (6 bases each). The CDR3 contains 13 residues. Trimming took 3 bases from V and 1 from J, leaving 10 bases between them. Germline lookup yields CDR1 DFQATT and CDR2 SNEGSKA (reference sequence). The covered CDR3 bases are TGCAGTGCTAGTGGAGGGGGATCCTACGAG. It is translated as CSASGGGSYE. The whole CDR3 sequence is CSASGGGSYEQYF.

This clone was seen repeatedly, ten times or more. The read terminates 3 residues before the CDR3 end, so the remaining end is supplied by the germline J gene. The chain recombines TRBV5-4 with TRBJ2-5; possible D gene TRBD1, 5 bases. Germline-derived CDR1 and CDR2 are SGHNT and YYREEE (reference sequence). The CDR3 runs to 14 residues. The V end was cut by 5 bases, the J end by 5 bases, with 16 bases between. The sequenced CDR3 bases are TGTGCCAGCAGTAACACTGGGGCATGGGAGACC. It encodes CASSNTGAWET. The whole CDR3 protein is CASSNTGAWETQYF.

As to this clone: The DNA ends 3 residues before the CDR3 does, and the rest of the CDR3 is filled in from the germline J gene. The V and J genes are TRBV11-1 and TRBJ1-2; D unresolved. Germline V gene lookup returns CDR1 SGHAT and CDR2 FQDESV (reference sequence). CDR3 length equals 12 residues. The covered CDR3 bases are TGTGCCAGCACCGATAGTCCCCACGAC. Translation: CASTDSPHD. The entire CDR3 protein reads CASTDSPHDYTF.

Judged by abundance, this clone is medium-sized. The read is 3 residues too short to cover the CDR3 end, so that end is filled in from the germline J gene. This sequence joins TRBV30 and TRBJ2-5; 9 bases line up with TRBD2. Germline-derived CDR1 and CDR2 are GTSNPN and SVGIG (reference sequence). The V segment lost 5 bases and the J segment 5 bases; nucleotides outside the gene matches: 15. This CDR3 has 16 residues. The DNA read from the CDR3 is TGTGCCTGGCGTTTACAGAGGAGCGGGAGGACGGAGACC. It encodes CAWRLQRSGRTET. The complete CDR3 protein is CAWRLQRSGRTETQYF. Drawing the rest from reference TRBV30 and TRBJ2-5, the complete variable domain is SQTIHQWPATLVQPVGSPLSLECTVEGTSNPNLYWYRQAAGRGLQLLFYSVGIGQISSEVPQNLSASRPQDRQFILSSKKLLLSDSGFYLCAWRLQRSGRTETQYFGPGTRLLVL.

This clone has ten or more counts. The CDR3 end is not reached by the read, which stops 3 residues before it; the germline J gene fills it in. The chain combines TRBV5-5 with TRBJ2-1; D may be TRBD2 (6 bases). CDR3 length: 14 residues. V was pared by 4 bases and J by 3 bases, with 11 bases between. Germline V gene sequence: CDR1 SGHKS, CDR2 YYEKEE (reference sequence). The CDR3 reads CASSQYGGYNEQFF. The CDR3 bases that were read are TGTGCCAGCAGCCAGTACGGGGGCTACAATGAG.

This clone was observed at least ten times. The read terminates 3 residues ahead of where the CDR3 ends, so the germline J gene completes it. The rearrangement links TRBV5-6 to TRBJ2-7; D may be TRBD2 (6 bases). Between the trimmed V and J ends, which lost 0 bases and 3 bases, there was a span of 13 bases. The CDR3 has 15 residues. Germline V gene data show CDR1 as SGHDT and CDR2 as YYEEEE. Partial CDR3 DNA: TGTGCCAGCAGCTTGGTCCCGGGAGCGGACTACGAG. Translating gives CASSLVPGADYE. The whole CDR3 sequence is CASSLVPGADYEQYF. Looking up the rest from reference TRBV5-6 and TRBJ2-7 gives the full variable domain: DAGVTQSPTHLIKTRGQQVTLRCSPKSGHDTVSWYQQALGQGPQFIFQYYEEEERQRGNFPDRFSGHQFPNYSSELNVNALLLGDSALYLCASSLVPGADYEQYFGPGTRLTVT.

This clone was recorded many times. The part of the CDR3 DNA that was read is TGCAGTGCTAGATCCCCCCAGTACAATGAG. Translating gives CSARSPQYNE. The whole CDR3 region reads CSARSPQYNEQFF. The V call is TRBV20-1, the J call TRBJ2-1; D unresolved. The read terminates 3 residues before the CDR3 end, so the remaining end is supplied by the germline J gene. This CDR3 is 13 amino acids long. The germline V and J ends were trimmed by 2 bases and 4 bases, with 9 bases remaining between them. Germline lookup yields CDR1 DFQATT and CDR2 SNEGSKA (reference sequence).